Listed below are T cell receptor beta chains from one sample, sequenced in a study of early T cells in non-severe SARS-CoV-2 infection. MiXCR, run by TCRdb on the 5' RACE reads, gives a single entry per CDR3 protein. In the table there are tens of thousands of distinct CDR3 sequences, 5.3% of which are singletons. Sequencing was performed on whole blood. These receptors came from an adult who was a healthcare worker with PCR-confirmed SARS-CoV-2 infection or an uninfected control (not recorded which). Both conserved end residues are part of each CDR3. Fields, in order: J gene, D gene, clone size, V gene, CDR3 protein, CDR3 DNA. A D gene is named only where the DNA matches it firmly. Where a row states a size, it is once, few, many or the class of an expanded clone; other rows omit it.

TRBJ2-4 | NA | many | TRBV29-1 | CSVESGNWQYF | TGCAGCGTTGAATCCGGGAACTGGCAGTACTTC
TRBJ2-1 | NA | few | TRBV7-3 | CASSPRDTNNEQFF | TGTGCCAGCAGCCCCCGGGACACAAACAATGAGCAGTTCTTC
TRBJ2-2 | TRBD1 | NA | TRBV6-9 | CASSKPTGGVDTGELFF | TGTGCCAGCAGTAAGCCCACAGGGGGCGTGGACACCGGGGAGCTGTTTTTT
TRBJ2-1 | TRBD2 | NA | TRBV4-1 | CASSQVSGTSHNEQFF | TGCGCCAGCAGCCAAGTGTCCGGGACTAGCCACAATGAGCAGTTCTTC
TRBJ1-4 | NA | NA | TRBV18 | CASSPLPAPYEKLFF | TGTGCCAGCTCACCGCTGCCAGCCCCATATGAAAAACTGTTTTTT
TRBJ2-3 | NA | few | TRBV2 | CASSVRGFTDTQYF | TGTGCCAGCAGTGTAAGAGGGTTCACAGATACGCAGTATTTT
TRBJ2-3 | NA | few | TRBV7-3 | CASSQGSDTQYF | TGTGCCAGCAGCCAGGGATCAGATACGCAGTATTTT
TRBJ2-5 | NA | many | TRBV7-9 | CASSLTQETQYF | TGTGCCAGCAGCTTAACCCAAGAGACCCAGTACTTC
TRBJ1-2 | TRBD1 | many | TRBV12-3/TRBV12-4 | CASSFRDRGLDTF | TGTGCCAGCAGTTTCCGGGACAGGGGGCTAGACACCTTC
TRBJ2-7 | TRBD1 | many | TRBV10-3 | CAISDGTGGAGREQYF | TGTGCCATCAGTGACGGGACAGGGGGCGCAGGGAGAGAGCAGTACTTC
TRBJ2-2 | NA | NA | TRBV5-4 | CASSLGGSNTGELFF | TGTGCCAGCAGCTTGGGGGGCTCGAACACCGGGGAGCTGTTTTTT
TRBJ1-1 | NA | many | TRBV11-2 | CASSPPGGGSTEAFF | TGTGCCAGCAGCCCCCCCGGTGGAGGCAGCACTGAAGCTTTCTTT
TRBJ2-4 | NA | many | TRBV25-1 | CASSAKNIQYF | TGTGCCAGCAGTGCGAAAAACATTCAGTACTTC
TRBJ2-7 | NA | NA | TRBV7-2 | CASSPGPNEQYF | TGTGCCAGCAGCCCAGGACCCAACGAGCAGTACTTC
TRBJ1-1 | NA | NA | TRBV20-1 | CSANRHRSNTEAFF | TGCAGTGCCAACCGCCACAGATCGAACACTGAAGCTTTCTTT
TRBJ2-5 | NA | few | TRBV11-1 | CASSSNIEETQYF | TGTGCCAGCAGCTCGAACATAGAAGAGACCCAGTACTTC
TRBJ1-3 | TRBD1 | many | TRBV7-9 | CASSFTGAGNTIYF | TGTGCCAGCAGCTTTACAGGGGCTGGAAACACCATATATTTT
TRBJ2-1 | TRBD2 | many | TRBV20-1 | CSATLPGLARVEQFF | TGCAGTGCTACACTTCCGGGACTAGCGAGGGTTGAGCAGTTCTTC
TRBJ2-5 | NA | many | TRBV7-2 | CASSSQLWGETQYF | TGTGCCAGCAGCTCCCAACTATGGGGAGAGACCCAGTACTTC
TRBJ1-2 | TRBD1 | many | TRBV20-1 | CSARRGTGDYGYTF | TGCAGTGCTAGAAGAGGGACAGGGGACTATGGCTACACCTTC
TRBJ2-4 | TRBD1 | many | TRBV12-3/TRBV12-4 | CASSLAGTAKNIQYF | TGTGCCAGCAGTTTAGCAGGGACAGCAAAAAACATTCAGTACTTC
TRBJ2-5 | TRBD1 | many | TRBV7-2 | CASSLDKGAGTQYF | TGTGCCAGCAGCTTAGATAAGGGGGCGGGGACCCAGTACTTC
TRBJ2-7 | NA | many | TRBV11-2 | CASSPTGNNEQYF | TGTGCCAGCAGCCCGACCGGGAACAACGAGCAGTACTTC
TRBJ2-3 | NA | many | TRBV11-3 | CASSLDGALGLRTDTQYF | TGTGCCAGCAGCTTAGATGGGGCTCTGGGACTCCGCACAGATACGCAGTATTTT
TRBJ2-3 | NA | many | TRBV7-9 | CASSFSLTDTQYF | TGTGCCAGCAGCTTTTCCCTCACAGATACGCAGTATTTT
TRBJ2-2 | TRBD1 | many | TRBV12-3/TRBV12-4 | CATRQGRLGELFF | TGTGCCACCAGACAGGGGCGACTCGGGGAGCTGTTTTTT
TRBJ2-5 | NA | NA | TRBV4-3 | CASSRNAGLETQYF | TGCGCCAGCAGCCGCAACGCAGGGTTAGAGACCCAGTACTTC